This T cell receptor beta chain was recovered during a study of blood T cell repertoires in COVID-19. Study background: PBMCs, B-cell-depleted T cells, or T cells provided the cDNA or gDNA that made up the material.

Germline lookup yields CDR1 MNHEY and CDR2 SVGAGI. CDR3 length: 13 residues. Trimming stripped 2 bases from V and 0 bases from J, with 4 bases between. Clones were sequenced by immunoSEQ multiplex PCR, and TCRdb holds only the in-frame ones, with some missing. The sample contains around 300,000 clones, around 90% of which appear only once. The sequenced material came from PBMCs or T cells enriched from blood (not recorded which). This chain uses TRBV6-5 with TRBJ2-5; D is unresolved. The source is a woman in her late teens or twenties with acute COVID-19. CDR3 residues: CASSYDYQETQYF. The CDR3 bases are TGTGCCAGCAGTTACGACTACCAAGAGACCCAGTACTTC.